This TCR beta chain was sequenced during a study of blood T cell repertoires in COVID-19. The protocol was immunoSEQ multiplex PCR, while the TCRdb copy is restricted to in-frame clones and leaves out a portion. The sample carries 200,000 to 250,000 clones, approximately 84% recorded once. Germline lookup yields CDR1 ENHRY and CDR2 SYGVKD. V gave up 9 bases and J gave up 9 bases, with 9 bases separating them. The length of the CDR3 is 11 residues. Sequenced material: peripheral blood. The receptor was derived from a man older than 75 with acute or convalescent COVID-19. The chain employs TRBV10-3 and TRBJ1-6; D is unclear. CDR3 bases: TGTGCCATTCCGGGGAGTTCACCCCTCCACTTT. It translates to CAIPGSSPLHF.